Listed here are 12 T cell receptor beta chains from one sample, sequenced in a study of blood T cell repertoires in COVID-19. Profiling relied on immunoSEQ multiplex PCR, and the TCRdb table lists in-frame clones only, not all of them. The profile covers under 300,000 clones, with 85% to 90% appearing a single time and 2.1% taken by the ten largest. The sample was peripheral blood. These receptors were taken from a woman aged 60-75 years with COVID-19, enrolled during active disease.

Notes on this clone: Within the sample, other DNA sequences also encode this same CDR3. The chain carries TRBV18 and TRBJ2-7; 7 bases match TRBD2. Germline V CDR1 and CDR2: KGHSH, LQKENI. This CDR3 spans 13 amino acids. V was pared by 0 bases and J by 4 bases, with 0 bases of the junction left unmatched. The CDR3 DNA reads as TGTGCCAGCTCACCACCAGCGGGGTACGAGCAGTACTTC. Its translation is CASSPPAGYEQYF.

The rearrangement joins TRBV7-3 to TRBJ2-1; 8 bases are a match to TRBD2. This CDR3 spans 15 amino acids. V lost 7 bases and J lost 0; bases outside the gene matches: 5. Germline CDR1 reads SGHTA; CDR2 reads FQGTGA. The CDR3 DNA is TGTGCCAGCAAACTAGCGGCAGCCTCCTACAATGAGCAGTTCTTC. This translates into CASKLAAASYNEQFF. Supplemented by reference TRBV7-3 and TRBJ2-1, the full variable domain reads GAGVSQTPSNKVTEKGKYVELRCDPISGHTALYWYRQSLGQGPEFLIYFQGTGAADDSGLPNDRFFAVRPEGSVSTLKIQRTERGDSAVYLCASKLAAASYNEQFFGPGTRLTVL.

The chain employs TRBV6-1 and TRBJ2-7, with D unclear. Per the germline V gene, CDR1 is MNHNS and CDR2 is SASEGT. With 2 bases removed from V and 7 bases from J, the gap between germline ends came to 9 bases. This CDR3 has 12 residues. This CDR3 reads CASSELGREQYF. In nucleotides, the CDR3 is TGTGCCAGCAGTGAATTGGGCCGTGAGCAGTACTTC.

V and J are TRBV10-3 and TRBJ2-3; 14 bases are a match to TRBD2. Per germline, CDR1 ENHRY and CDR2 SYGVKD. The CDR3 is 16 residues long. J was trimmed by 3 bases and V by 4 bases; bases with no gene match: 3. DNA for the CDR3: TGTGCCATCAGTGGGACTAGCGGGGGGAGAACAGATACGCAGTATTTT. Amino acids: CAISGTSGGRTDTQYF.

This clone occurred a few times. The J gene is TRBJ2-3, the V gene TRBV13; 9 bases line up with TRBD1. Germline V gene lookup returns CDR1 PRHDT and CDR2 FYEKMQ (reference sequence). V shed 5 bases and J 0 bases; nucleotides not matched to a gene: 6. The CDR3 contains 16 residues. The CDR3 here is CASSLLGTGSTDTQYF. In DNA, the CDR3 is TGTGCCAGCAGCCTCCTAGGGACAGGGAGCACAGATACGCAGTATTTT.

This chain joins TRBV5-4 and TRBJ2-4; 8 positions match TRBD1. The CDR3 runs to 15 residues. CDR1 and CDR2 from the germline V gene are SGHNT and YYREEE (reference sequence). Trimming cost V 4 bases and J 1 base; bases outside gene matches: 4. The CDR3 reads CASSRTGSAKNIQYF. For the CDR3, the DNA is TGTGCCAGCAGCCGGACAGGGTCGGCCAAAAACATTCAGTACTTC.

The chain recombines TRBV6-5 with TRBJ2-2; tentatively, D is TRBD1 (7 bases). CDR1 MNHEY and CDR2 SVGAGI come from the germline V gene. V was cut by 6 bases and J by 8 bases, with 16 bases left in between. The CDR3 contains 14 residues. The CDR3 protein is CASRSPRGAGELFF. The CDR3 DNA reads TGTGCCAGCAGATCACCCAGGGGGGCGGGGGAGCTGTTTTTT.

This clone was detected only a few times. The V call is TRBV7-8, the J call TRBJ1-4; a weak D match, TRBD1 (6 bases). Germline loops: CDR1 SGHVS, CDR2 FQNEAQ. Trimming took 1 base from V and 10 from J, leaving 13 bases between them. This CDR3 has 14 residues. CDR3 sequence: CASSLDRVVGKLFF. CDR3 sequence (DNA): TGTGCCAGCAGCTTAGACAGGGTTGTAGGAAAACTGTTTTTT. The full variable domain, with the rest looked up from reference TRBV7-8 and TRBJ1-4, is GAGVSQSPRYKVAKRGQDVALRCDPISGHVSLFWYQQALGQGPEFLTYFQNEAQLDKSGLPSDRFFAERPEGSVSTLKIQRTQQEDSAVYLCASSLDRVVGKLFFGSGTQLSVL.

The V gene is TRBV6-5, the J gene TRBJ1-2, with a possible D match to TRBD1 (6 bases). Trimming took off 6 bases at V and 2 bases at J, with 7 bases between the two ends. This CDR3 region has 12 residues. Germline assignment: CDR1 MNHEY and CDR2 SVGAGI. As DNA, the CDR3 is TGTGCCAGCAGAACAGGGAACTATGGCTACACCTTC. Residues: CASRTGNYGYTF.

This chain uses TRBV7-9 with TRBJ2-7; TRBD1 matches 8 bases. Germline loops: CDR1 SEHNR, CDR2 FQNEAQ (reference sequence). This CDR3 is 16 amino acids long. V was clipped by 5 bases and J by 5 bases; unmatched bases: 14. This CDR3 is CASSTASGTGGNEQYF. For the CDR3, the DNA is TGTGCCAGCAGCACCGCCTCCGGGACAGGCGGGAACGAGCAGTACTTC.

The gene calls are TRBV11-2 and TRBJ2-1; 7 nucleotides agree with TRBD2. This CDR3 is 15 amino acids long. The ends lost 2 bases at V and 4 bases at J; junction bases unmatched: 5. Per germline, CDR1 SGHAT and CDR2 FQNNGV. The CDR3 DNA follows: TGTGCCAGCAGCTTAAGTCTAGCGGAGTACAATGAGCAGTTCTTC. It specifies CASSLSLAEYNEQFF.

V gene TRBV19 combines with J gene TRBJ1-6; TRBD1 matches at 9 bases. Germline CDR1 is LNHDA and CDR2 is SQIVND (reference sequence). The CDR3 runs 15 residues. Germline trimming cut 5 bases from V and 6 bases from J; bases unmatched to any gene: 5. The DNA of the CDR3 is TGTGCCAGTAGTCCCCGGGACAGGGTTAATTCACCCCTCCACTTT. As protein: CASSPRDRVNSPLHF.